The 10 T cell receptor beta chains given below trace back to one sample, sequenced in a study of blood T cell repertoires in COVID-19. TCRdb's copy holds only in-frame clones and misses some; the assay was immunoSEQ multiplex PCR. This table has roughly 120,000 clones, 90% appearing once. Sequenced input: peripheral blood. The receptor source for this set is a man aged 50-60 years with active COVID-19.

The chain couples TRBV7-2 to TRBJ1-5; D possibly corresponds to TRBD1 (6 bases). The CDR3 extends over 13 amino acids. V lost 5 bases to trimming and J lost 5 bases, with 10 bases between them. CDR1 is SGHTA and CDR2 is FQGNSA in the germline V gene. The CDR3 DNA is TGTGCCAGCAGCACCTACAGGGATCAGCCCCAGCATTTT. Protein sequence: CASSTYRDQPQHF.

J is TRBJ2-4 and V is TRBV11-3; TRBD2 is a possible D gene (6 bases). Trimming took off 6 bases at V and 3 bases at J, with 15 bases between the two ends. This CDR3 spans 15 amino acids. CDR1 SGHNT and CDR2 YENEEA come from the germline V gene. CDR3 sequence reads: CASRRREPGKNIQYF. CDR3 DNA sequence: TGTGCCAGCAGACGACGGGAGCCGGGCAAAAACATTCAGTACTTC.

The genes are TRBV3-1 (or the pseudogene TRBV3-2) and TRBJ1-1; maybe TRBD1 (5 bases). Per germline, CDR1 LGHDT and CDR2 YNNKEL (reference sequence). The length of the CDR3 is 19 residues. The ends were cut back, 4 bases at V and 0 bases at J, with 24 bases in the middle. The CDR3 bases are TGTGCCAGCAGCCCGGGGGTGGCCCGGGGGATGTTGCTGAACACTGAAGCTTTCTTT. It codes for CASSPGVARGMLLNTEAFF.

The V gene is TRBV10-1, the J gene TRBJ2-7; 9 nucleotides align to TRBD1. The germline CDR1 and CDR2 sequences are WNHNN and SYGVQD (reference sequence). The CDR3 covers 14 residues. With V trimmed by 5 bases and J by 5 bases, 7 bases remained unmatched. The CDR3 bases are TGCGCCAGCAGTCGGGACAGGGCCAGCAACGAGCAGTACTTC. This encodes CASSRDRASNEQYF.

The gene calls are TRBV19 and TRBJ2-1; the D gene is possibly TRBD1 (6 bases). Per the germline V gene, CDR1 is LNHDA and CDR2 is SQIVND (reference sequence). The CDR3 totals 13 residues. V was pared by 3 bases and J by 5 bases, with 8 bases between. As DNA, the CDR3 is TGTGCCAGTAGTATTGGGACACACAATGAGCAGTTCTTC. It specifies CASSIGTHNEQFF.

The chain uses TRBV4-1 and TRBJ2-5; TRBD2 matches 9 bases. CDR1 is MGHRA, CDR2 YSYEKL, per germline. The trim removed 4 bases at V and 1 base at J, leaving 10 bases unmatched. The CDR3 sequence is 17 residues long. The CDR3 DNA reads as TGCGCCAGCAGCCTAGCTAGCGGGAAAATCATCCAAGAGACCCAGTACTTC. Its translation: CASSLASGKIIQETQYF.

This clone has only one observation. V usage is TRBV3-1 (or the pseudogene TRBV3-2) and J usage is TRBJ1-1, with D maybe TRBD1 (5 bases). Germline values: CDR1 LGHDT, CDR2 YNNKEL (reference sequence). The germline V and J ends were trimmed by 4 bases and 0 bases, with 15 bases remaining between them. This CDR3 spans 16 amino acids. The CDR3 loop reads CASSPLREGMNTEAFF. CDR3 sequence (DNA): TGTGCCAGCAGCCCCCTAAGGGAGGGGATGAACACTGAAGCTTTCTTT.

V is TRBV18 and J is TRBJ1-1; perhaps TRBD1 as D (6 bases). CDR1 KGHSH and CDR2 LQKENI come from the germline V gene. The CDR3 has 14 residues. V was clipped by 3 bases and J by 3 bases, with 11 bases between them. CDR3 region: CASSPPDRYTEAFF. CDR3 nucleotide sequence: TGTGCCAGCTCACCCCCGGACAGATACACTGAAGCTTTCTTT.

The CDR3 spells CASSLPEAGPTDTQYF. The CDR3 coding sequence is TGTGCCAGCAGCTTACCGGAGGCCGGACCCACAGATACGCAGTATTTT. The gene calls are TRBV11-2 and TRBJ2-3, with D possibly being TRBD2 (5 bases). The CDR3 loop spans 16 amino acids. Germline CDR1 reads SGHAT; CDR2 reads FQNNGV. V lost 2 bases, J lost 2 bases, and 14 bases lay in between.

The chain is built from TRBV3-1 (or the pseudogene TRBV3-2) and TRBJ1-1; 7 bases align to TRBD1. The J segment lost 1 base and the V segment lost 7 bases, leaving 6 bases of the junction unmatched. The CDR3 length is 14 residues. Germline V gives CDR1 LGHDT, CDR2 YNNKEL (reference sequence). The CDR3 DNA sequence: TGTGCCAGCACCGACAGGGTAAAGAACACTGAAGCTTTCTTT. Translation gives CASTDRVKNTEAFF.